These 14 T cell receptor beta chains were sequenced from one sample in a study of metastatic and nonmetastatic thyroid tumors. None of the patients had undergone any treatment ahead of thyroid surgery. MiXCR re-clonotyped the PCR reads for TCRdb. The profile shows 25,000 to 35,000 clones, over 15% of them singletons. Sequencing was carried out using blood. These receptor sequences come from a female donor with papillary thyroid cancer or a benign thyroid nodule (not recorded which). Some clones in this sample may be carry-over from other donors' samples.

This clone was seen ten or more times. The chain combines TRBV5-1 with TRBJ2-2; 7 positions match TRBD2. The germline V gene has CDR1 SGHRS and CDR2 YFSETQ. Trimming cost V 0 bases and J 1 base; bases outside gene matches: 3. The CDR3 contains 16 residues. In DNA, the CDR3 is TGCGCCAGCAGCTTGGAAGTAGCGGGGAACACCGGGGAGCTGTTTTTT. Translated: CASSLEVAGNTGELFF.

This clone was counted at least ten times. V and J are TRBV6-1 and TRBJ2-5; D gene uncertain. Per the germline V gene, CDR1 is MNHNS and CDR2 is SASEGT. With 6 bases removed from V and 5 bases from J, the gap between germline ends came to 19 bases. This CDR3 comprises 15 residues. CDR3 protein: CASSARTRVGETQYF. CDR3 bases: TGTGCCAGCAGCGCCCGCACTCGGGTAGGGGAGACCCAGTACTTC.

The chain couples TRBV6-7 to TRBJ2-1; no firm D call. TRBV6-7 carries the ORF label, with uncertain function. Trimming took off 7 bases at V and 0 bases at J, with 13 bases between the two ends. The CDR3 is 15 residues long. The CDR3 nucleotides are TGTGCCAGCATTCCTATGGGCGCCTCCTACAATGAGCAGTTCTTC. Translated, it gives CASIPMGASYNEQFF.

This clone was recorded at least ten times. V and J are TRBV18 and TRBJ1-5, with D possibly being TRBD1 (6 bases). From germline, CDR1 is KGHSH and CDR2 LQKENI. The CDR3 spans 14 residues. V dropped 5 bases and J dropped 4 bases, with 12 bases sitting between them. The CDR3: CASSGERGNQPQHF. The CDR3 DNA is TGTGCCAGCTCAGGAGAGAGGGGGAATCAGCCCCAGCATTTT.

At least ten counts were recorded for this clone. The CDR3 DNA sequence: TGCAGTGCTAGAGAGGGGGGACTAGCATTGTCCGACGAGCAGTACTTC. This gives the protein CSAREGGLALSDEQYF. The genes are TRBV20-1 and TRBJ2-7, with 9 bases that match TRBD2. Germline trimming cut 0 bases from V and 5 bases from J; bases unmatched to any gene: 11. The V gene's germline CDR1 is DFQATT and CDR2 SNEGSKA (reference sequence). The CDR3 has 16 residues.

This clone was observed many times. The chain carries TRBV28 and TRBJ1-5, with D tentatively TRBD1 (5 bases). The V end lost 6 bases, the J end lost 4 bases, and 16 bases lay between the germline ends. CDR1 MDHEN and CDR2 SYDVKM come from the germline V gene. The CDR3 runs to 15 residues. CDR3 in DNA: TGTGCCAGCAGCCGTCCCGGACACCAAAATCAGCCCCAGCATTTT. It yields the protein CASSRPGHQNQPQHF. The full variable domain, with the rest looked up from reference TRBV28 and TRBJ1-5, is DVKVTQSSRYLVKRTGEKVFLECVQDMDHENMFWYRQDPGLGLRLIYFSYDVKMKEKGDIPEGYSVSREKKERFSLILESASTNQTSMYLCASSRPGHQNQPQHFGDGTRLSIL.

In its sample, this clone ranks as medium-sized (0.01 to 0.1%). The gene calls are TRBV6-1 and TRBJ2-7; no definite D call. The CDR3 sequence is 14 residues long. Trimming left V 7 bases short and J 3 bases short, with 16 bases between. In germline, CDR1 is MNHNS, CDR2 SASEGT. DNA for the CDR3: TGTGCCAGCACCAAAGGGCAGAACAACTACGAGCAGTACTTC. Translating it yields CASTKGQNNYEQYF.

This clone appeared a few times. Compared with germline, one end of the junction differs, possibly owing to a read error. The same CDR3 arises from other DNA sequences in this sample as well. This rearrangement joins TRBV7-9 to TRBJ1-1, with D unclear. The germline V gene encodes CDR1 SEHNR and CDR2 FQNEAQ (reference sequence). This CDR3 is built from 13 residues. CDR3 nucleotides: TGTGCCAGCAGCATCCGGGTAGATCCGACTGCTTTTTTT. Its translation is CASSIRVDPTAFF.

This clone has a handful of counts. At one end the junction does not follow the germline gene, possibly because of a read error. This chain links TRBV11-2 with TRBJ2-1; 9 bases match TRBD2. CDR1 is SGHAT, CDR2 FQNNGV, per germline. The CDR3 covers 16 residues. As DNA, the CDR3 is TGTGCCATCAGCTCCAAGGCTAGCGGGGTGCGCGATGAGCAGTTCTTC. It is translated as CAISSKASGVRDEQFF.

By sample fraction, this clone is medium-sized. The chain carries TRBV6-1 and TRBJ1-6; TRBD1 might be the D (6 bases). The CDR3 loop spans 12 amino acids. The germline V gene encodes CDR1 MNHNS and CDR2 SASEGT. The V end lost 7 bases, the J end lost 8 bases, and 9 bases lay between the germline ends. CDR3 protein: CASTGTHSPLHF. In DNA, the CDR3 is TGTGCCAGCACCGGGACACATTCACCCCTCCACTTT.

This clone was observed many times. V usage is TRBV6-1 and J usage is TRBJ1-1, with D tentatively TRBD1 (6 bases). The CDR3 contains 14 residues. CDR1 is MNHNS and CDR2 is SASEGT in the germline V gene. V lost 6 bases and J 5 bases, leaving 16 bases between the germline ends. The CDR3 protein is CASRFQGRSTEAFF. DNA of the CDR3: TGTGCCAGCAGGTTTCAGGGGAGAAGTACTGAAGCTTTCTTT.

Turning to this clone: This may arise from a read error, as a much more abundant clone is one base away. The CDR3 sequence is CSSAPVVKADTQYF. In DNA form, the CDR3 reads TGCAGTTCCGCCCCGGTCGTTAAAGCAGATACGCAGTATTTT. J is TRBJ2-3 and V is TRBV20-1; no reliable D call. CDR1 and CDR2 (germline): DFQATT, SNEGSKA (reference sequence). The CDR3 length is 14 residues. V was cut by 8 bases and J by 4 bases, with 19 bases left in between.

Only a few counts were recorded for this clone. This rearrangement joins TRBV5-5 to TRBJ1-2, with 7 bases identical to TRBD1. Germline loops: CDR1 SGHKS, CDR2 YYEKEE (reference sequence). J was trimmed by 4 bases and V by 2 bases; bases with no gene match: 8. The CDR3 covers 15 residues. The CDR3 reads CASSFLGRGTYGYTF. For the CDR3, the DNA is TGTGCCAGCAGCTTTCTCGGCAGGGGGACCTATGGCTACACCTTC.

This clone was seen repeatedly, ten times or more. The V gene is TRBV20-1, the J gene TRBJ2-7, with TRBD2 matching over 10 bases. With 0 bases clipped from V and 5 bases from J, the junction kept 16 bases outside the gene matches. The CDR3 is made up of 18 amino acids. CDR1 and CDR2 (germline): DFQATT, SNEGSKA (reference sequence). CDR3: CSARDNGLAGEGQHEQYF. CDR3 nucleotides: TGCAGTGCTAGAGATAACGGGCTAGCGGGAGAAGGACAGCACGAGCAGTACTTC.